The TCR beta chain described here comes from a study of T cells after yellow fever vaccination. Study in general: Low-cell-number fractions underwent preparation using SMART-Seq v4 Ultra Low Input. Findings and caveats of the study: Reappearing after the booster were most of the clones from primary vaccination (around 95% CD4, 85% to 90% CD8). Within FACS-sorted repertoires, abundant clonotypes contaminating from the bulk population could be present.

Researchers made TCR cDNA using 5'RACE template switching, and this step added a universal primer site and UMIs. TCRdb used MiXCR to reprocess the 5' RACE reads, holding one entry per CDR3 protein. The sample has 75,000 to 100,000 distinct CDR3 sequences; almost 9% are singletons. CDR3 length: 15 residues. Losses at the gene ends were 0 bases for V and 2 bases for J; bases not matched to a gene: 4. Germline loops: CDR1 DFQATT, CDR2 SNEGSKA (reference sequence). This specimen was CD8+ T cells not binding an NS4B(214-222) dextramer, sorted from PBMCs, taken around 14 days after the first yellow fever vaccination. The chain links TRBV20-1 to TRBJ1-3; 7 nucleotides align to TRBD1. This receptor was identified in a man aged 18-30 years who received the YFV17D yellow fever vaccine. CDR3 coding DNA: TGCAGTGCTAGAGACCGACAGGGCGCTGGAAACACCATATATTTT. Residues: CSARDRQGAGNTIYF.